These T cell receptor beta chains were read from a single sample in a study of shared clonotypes between healthy human individuals. Sequencing used immunoSEQ multiplex PCR; TCRdb keeps in-frame clones, though not all of them. The sample shows more than 1,200,000 clones, approximately 98.5% of them seen only once. What was sequenced was naive CD4+ T cells sorted from blood. Source of these receptors: a man aged 30 to 45 in good health. CDR3s include the opening cysteine and the closing phenylalanine or tryptophan. For some rows the clone size is stated as once, few or many, or as a class when expanded; others skip it.

v_gene	abundance	j_gene	CDR3aa
TRBV7-2	.	TRBJ1-2	CASSLSTANYGYTF
TRBV28	once	TRBJ2-7	CAITGSYEQYF
TRBV6-5	.	TRBJ1-2	CASSPGQHYGYTF
TRBV27	.	TRBJ2-7	CASTEMAGTGQAYEQYF
TRBV18	.	TRBJ2-5	CASSPAGRGETQYF
TRBV29-1	.	TRBJ1-2	CSVQQGGGIYGYTF
TRBV4-1	.	TRBJ2-7	CASSRMLRDRFYEQYF
TRBV5-1	.	TRBJ1-5	CASSLKNRENQPQHF
TRBV7-2	.	TRBJ2-7	CASSLDWVAGTYEQYF
TRBV2	.	TRBJ2-5	CAGTRGQGETQYF
TRBV5-1	.	TRBJ1-1	CASSLAEGALNTEAFF
TRBV7-9	.	TRBJ2-7	CASSLLGGSPSSYEQYF
TRBV5-5	.	TRBJ1-4	CASSPEVATNEKLFF
TRBV29-1	.	TRBJ1-2	CSVETSYGYTF
TRBV11-1	.	TRBJ1-1	CASSLYEAGGRAFF
TRBV5-6	.	TRBJ2-5	CASSFFPAQETQYF
TRBV18	.	TRBJ1-1	CASSQTELNTEAFF
TRBV5-4	.	TRBJ2-7	CASSGTSGSSYEQYF
TRBV30	.	TRBJ2-1	CAWSPGLALFF
TRBV25-1	.	TRBJ2-1	CASSDPGTSYNEQFF